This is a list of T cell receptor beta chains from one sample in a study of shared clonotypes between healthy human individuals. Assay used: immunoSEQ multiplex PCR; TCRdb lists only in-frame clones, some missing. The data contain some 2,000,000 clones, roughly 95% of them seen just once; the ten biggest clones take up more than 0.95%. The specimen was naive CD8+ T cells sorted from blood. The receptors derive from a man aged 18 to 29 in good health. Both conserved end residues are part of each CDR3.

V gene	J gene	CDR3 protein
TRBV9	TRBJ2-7	CASSVADGTYEQYF
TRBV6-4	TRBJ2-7	CATDNRQAYEQYF
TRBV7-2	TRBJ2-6	CASSPPFGEGRAGANVLTF
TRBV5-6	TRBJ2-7	CASSLGGGQAYEQYF
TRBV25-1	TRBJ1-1	CASSDAGDTEAFF
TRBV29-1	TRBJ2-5	CSGEGLAGVSETQYF
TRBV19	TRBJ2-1	CASSPGTSGRGTYNEQFF
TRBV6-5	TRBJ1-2	CASSYVGEGYTF
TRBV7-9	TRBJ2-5	CASSSLSWETQYF
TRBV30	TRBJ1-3	CAWSRDRGNTIYF